This entry lists 7 T cell receptor beta chains sequenced from one sample in a study of metastatic and nonmetastatic thyroid tumors. TCRdb re-called clones via MiXCR from the PCR reads. The repertoire holds some 60,000 clones, with less than 30% as singletons. Thyroid surgery had not been preceded by any treatment in any patient. Source material: blood. The receptors were gathered from a female donor with papillary thyroid cancer or a benign thyroid nodule (not recorded which). Some clones in this sample may be carry-over from other donors' samples.

This clone was seen only a few times. This chain links TRBV10-3 with TRBJ2-2; D is uncertain. CDR3 length equals 17 residues. Per germline, CDR1 ENHRY and CDR2 SYGVKD. The V end was cut by 2 bases, the J end by 6 bases, with 19 bases between. This chain's CDR3 is CAISEPESYSMAGELFF. CDR3 DNA sequence: TGTGCCATCAGTGAGCCGGAGTCATACTCGATGGCCGGGGAGCTGTTTTTT.

This clone has at least ten counts. The rearrangement joins TRBV7-8 to TRBJ2-5, with D possibly called TRBD1 or TRBD2 (5 bases each). CDR3 length: 15 residues. Trimming stripped 5 bases from V and 2 bases from J, with 15 bases between. Germline V gene sequence: CDR1 SGHVS, CDR2 FQNEAQ. The CDR3: CASSPRRGLQETQYF. In DNA, the CDR3 is TGTGCCAGCAGCCCAAGACGGGGCCTACAAGAGACCCAGTACTTC.

This clone was counted only a few times. The conserved phenylalanine or tryptophan normally closing the CDR3 is absent here, so this likely arose from a read error. The DNA is left out, because the CDR3 cannot be placed on it with certainty; the CDR3 is given as TCRdb lists it. J is TRBJ1-6 and V is TRBV6-1; TRBD1 reflects the table's D call only, with no check against the DNA. The CDR3 comprises 9 residues, both ends counted. Germline values: CDR1 MNHNS, CDR2 SASEGT. The CDR3: CASTPGRQK.

CDR3 in amino acids: CSASPGLATYEQYF. The DNA of the CDR3 is TGCAGTGCCTCTCCGGGACTAGCGACTTACGAGCAGTACTTC. The J gene is TRBJ2-7, the V gene TRBV20-1; 10 bases are a match to TRBD2. Germline-derived CDR1 and CDR2 are DFQATT and SNEGSKA (reference sequence). This CDR3 has 14 residues. J was trimmed by 4 bases and V by 6 bases; bases with no gene match: 9.

This clone was counted only a few times. The V and J genes are TRBV6-6 and TRBJ2-2, with D unresolved. The CDR3 covers 14 residues. V was clipped by 2 bases and J by 1 base, with 5 bases between them. Germline CDR1 reads MNHNY; CDR2 reads SVGAGI (reference sequence). CDR3 DNA: TGTGCCAGCAGTTACGCCAGGAACACCGGGGAGCTGTTTTTT. Protein: CASSYARNTGELFF.

This clone was observed a few times. The CDR3, as DNA: TGTGCCACCAGTGACGGCGGGGCCTACAATGAGCAGTTCTTC. Translating it yields CATSDGGAYNEQFF. The chain combines TRBV24-1 with TRBJ2-1, with D perhaps TRBD2 (6 bases). The CDR3 is made up of 14 amino acids. The germline V and J ends were trimmed by 4 bases and 2 bases, with 8 bases remaining between them. Per the germline V gene, CDR1 is KGHDR and CDR2 is SFDVKD.

This clone was seen many times. This sequence joins TRBV6-4 and TRBJ2-1; 10 bases line up with TRBD1. This CDR3 contains 16 residues. Germline V gives CDR1 MRHNA, CDR2 SNTAGT. V dropped 6 bases and J dropped 4; count of bases not matched to a gene: 9. The CDR3 is CASSDDGGQGYNEQFF. CDR3 in DNA: TGTGCCAGCAGCGATGACGGGGGACAGGGGTACAATGAGCAGTTCTTC.